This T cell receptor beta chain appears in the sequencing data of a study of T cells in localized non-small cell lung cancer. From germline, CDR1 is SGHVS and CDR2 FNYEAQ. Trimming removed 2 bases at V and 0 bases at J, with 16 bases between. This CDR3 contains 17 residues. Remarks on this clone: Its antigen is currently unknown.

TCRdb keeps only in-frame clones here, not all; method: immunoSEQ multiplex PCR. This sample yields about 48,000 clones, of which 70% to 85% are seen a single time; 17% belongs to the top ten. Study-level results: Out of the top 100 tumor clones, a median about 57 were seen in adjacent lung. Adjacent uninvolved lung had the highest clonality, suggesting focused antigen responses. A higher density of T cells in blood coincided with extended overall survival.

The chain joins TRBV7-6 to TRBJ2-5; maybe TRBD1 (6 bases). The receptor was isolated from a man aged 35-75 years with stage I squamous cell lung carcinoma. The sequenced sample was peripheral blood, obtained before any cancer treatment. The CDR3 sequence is CASSLRPPGQHQETQYF. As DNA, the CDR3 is TGTGCCAGCAGCTTACGGCCTCCCGGACAGCACCAAGAGACCCAGTACTTC. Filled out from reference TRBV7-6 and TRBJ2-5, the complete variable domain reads GAGVSQSPRYKVTKRGQDVALRCDPISGHVSLYWYRQALGQGPEFLTYFNYEAQQDKSGLPNDRFSAERPEGSISTLTIQRTEQRDSAMYRCASSLRPPGQHQETQYFGPGTRLLVL.